Following are 9 T cell receptor beta chains from one sample sequenced in a study of cytomegalovirus exposure and HLA in healthy donors (dated by TCRdb to 2016 to 2017). The library relied on the immunoSEQ multiplex PCR assay. The multiplex PCR relied on a mix of 60 forward primers for TCR Vbeta segments and 13 reverse primers for TCR Jbeta segments. Drawn from immuneACCESS, this table holds only the in-frame rearrangements with V and J called that TCRdb kept. Clones are partly lost; checked studies trace under half to an unresolved V gene and leave the rest unexplained. The sample yields 100,000 to 150,000 clones; about 80% were counted once. 7% to 9.5% of the sample lies in the top ten. Sequencing was performed on PBMCs. Every receptor here comes from a man between 25 and 39 years old in good health and CMV-seropositive.

The rearrangement uses TRBV6-6 and TRBJ1-5; 7 nucleotides agree with TRBD1. CDR1 and CDR2 from the germline V gene are MNHNY and SVGAGI (reference sequence). The CDR3 is 15 amino acids. V shed 6 bases and J 2 bases; nucleotides not matched to a gene: 7. The CDR3 region has the DNA TGTGCCAGCAGCTCTAGGACAGGACGCAATCAGCCCCAGCATTTT. Its translation: CASSSRTGRNQPQHF.

The V gene is TRBV6-1, the J gene TRBJ1-5, with TRBD1 identical over 8 bases. CDR3 length equals 14 residues. Germline CDR1 reads MNHNS; CDR2 reads SASEGT. Trimming cost V 2 bases and J 6 bases; bases outside gene matches: 3. The CDR3 DNA is TGTGCCAGCAGTGAACAGGGGGCAGGTCAGCCCCAGCATTTT. Translated, it gives CASSEQGAGQPQHF.

V and J are TRBV25-1 and TRBJ1-2; 8 nucleotides align to TRBD1. V lost 8 bases, J lost 2 bases, and 1 base stayed unmatched. The length of the CDR3 is 12 residues. The germline CDR1 and CDR2 sequences are MGHDK and SYGVNS. The CDR3 is CASWTGNYGYTF. The CDR3 DNA is TGTGCCAGCTGGACAGGGAACTATGGCTACACCTTC.

In nucleotides, the CDR3 is TGTGCCAGCAGCCAGAATAGCGGGACGTCCTACGAGCAGTACTTC. Translating it yields CASSQNSGTSYEQYF. This chain connects TRBV4-2 to TRBJ2-7; 8 nucleotides match TRBD2. V was clipped by 3 bases and J by 1 base; unmatched bases: 5. CDR3 size: 15 residues. Per the germline V gene, CDR1 is LGHNA and CDR2 is YNFKEQ.

Here the CDR3 DNA reads TGTGCCAGTAGACGAGACGGTGACAGCTCTGGGGCCAACGTCCTGACTTTC. Translating it yields CASRRDGDSSGANVLTF. This sequence joins TRBV19 and TRBJ2-6; D is possibly TRBD1 (5 bases). This CDR3 has 17 residues. V lost 6 bases, J lost 0 bases, and 15 bases lay in between. Germline V gives CDR1 LNHDA, CDR2 SQIVND (reference sequence).

The CDR3 sequence: CASSSNSGGYYEQYF. CDR3 coding DNA: TGTGCCAGCAGTTCAAATAGCGGGGGGTACTACGAGCAGTACTTC. The rearrangement links TRBV2 to TRBJ2-7, with 10 bases aligning to TRBD2. Germline CDR1 and CDR2: SNHLY and FYNNEI. The V and J ends lost 5 bases and 3 bases, in that order; junction bases with no gene match: 7. This CDR3 spans 15 amino acids.

The V gene is TRBV19, the J gene TRBJ1-2; D unresolved. Trimming removed 6 bases at V and 11 bases at J, with 10 bases between. The CDR3 is 10 residues long. From germline, CDR1 is LNHDA and CDR2 SQIVND (reference sequence). The DNA for the CDR3 is TGTGCCAGTAGGGGCACAACATACACCTTC. Its translation: CASRGTTYTF.

V and J are TRBV6-1 and TRBJ1-1; a weak D match, TRBD1 (6 bases). The CDR3 length is 14 residues. The germline V gene has CDR1 MNHNS and CDR2 SASEGT. V was trimmed by 6 bases and J by 4 bases, leaving 15 bases between them. The CDR3 bases are TGTGCCAGCAGCTTTAACAGGGTGACCACTGAAGCTTTCTTT. Protein: CASSFNRVTTEAFF.

The V call is TRBV7-2, the J call TRBJ2-2; weak D call: TRBD1 (6 bases). Germline V gives CDR1 SGHTA, CDR2 FQGNSA. The V end lost 1 base, the J end lost 0 bases, and 6 bases lay between the germline ends. This CDR3 is built from 15 residues. CDR3 loop: CASSLGTANTGELFF. The CDR3 bases are TGTGCCAGCAGCTTAGGGACAGCGAACACCGGGGAGCTGTTTTTT. Full variable domain (remainder filled in from reference TRBV7-2 and TRBJ2-2): GAGVSQSPSNKVTEKGKDVELRCDPISGHTALYWYRQSLGQGLEFLIYFQGNSAPDKSGLPSDRFSAERTGGSVSTLTIQRTQQEDSAVYLCASSLGTANTGELFFGEGSRLTVL.